These 10 T cell receptor beta chains were all obtained from the same sample, sequenced in a study of blood T cell repertoires in COVID-19. Repertoires were generated with immunoSEQ multiplex PCR, while TCRdb's copy carries only in-frame clones and drops some. The data hold 150,000 to 200,000 clones, with roughly 85% observed a single time. The sequenced sample was peripheral blood. These receptors were taken from a human donor with acute or convalescent COVID-19. The donor label of this sample is uncertain.

V is TRBV7-9 and J is TRBJ2-7; 9 nucleotides align to TRBD1. V gave up 5 bases and J gave up 6 bases; unmatched junction bases: 11. Germline lookup yields CDR1 SEHNR and CDR2 FQNEAQ (reference sequence). The CDR3 runs 15 residues. The DNA for the CDR3 is TGTGCCAGCAGCCTCTCGACCGGGACAGGGTCCGAGCAGTACTTC. It encodes CASSLSTGTGSEQYF.

This clone is a singleton in its sample. CDR3 loop: CASSWLGALEKLFF. In DNA form, the CDR3 reads TGTGCCAGCAGCTGGCTGGGGGCACTTGAAAAACTGTTTTTT. V gene TRBV5-6 combines with J gene TRBJ1-4; D may be TRBD1 (6 bases). Between the trimmed V and J ends, which lost 3 bases and 7 bases, there was a span of 13 bases. Germline V gives CDR1 SGHDT, CDR2 YYEEEE. This CDR3 has 14 amino acids.

The chain carries TRBV27 and TRBJ1-4; D remains unclear. CDR3 length: 16 amino acids. Deletions cut 2 bases from V and 2 bases from J, with 12 bases between. Germline V CDR1 and CDR2: MNHEY, SMNVEV (reference sequence). The CDR3 sequence is CASSLLGRRTNEKLFF. In DNA, the CDR3 is TGTGCCAGCAGTTTACTGGGGAGGAGGACTAATGAAAAACTGTTTTTT.

This clone was picked up one time. V and J are TRBV19 and TRBJ2-3; 8 positions agree with TRBD2. Losses at the gene ends were 1 base for V and 3 bases for J; bases not matched to a gene: 15. Germline values: CDR1 LNHDA, CDR2 SQIVND (reference sequence). The CDR3 totals 19 residues. CDR3 sequence: CASSIVLGTGGPFTDTQYF. Here the CDR3 DNA reads TGTGCCAGTAGTATAGTCTTAGGCACGGGGGGGCCGTTTACAGATACGCAGTATTTT.

The rearrangement links TRBV5-1 to TRBJ2-1; D gene uncertain. V was pared by 4 bases and J by 5 bases, with 13 bases between. The CDR3 sequence is 14 residues long. Per germline, CDR1 SGHRS and CDR2 YFSETQ. The CDR3 coding sequence is TGCGCCAGCAGCGTAGTACCACGAGACAATGAGCAGTTCTTC. Encoded protein: CASSVVPRDNEQFF.

The CDR3 loop is CASSYSDRGGYTF. The CDR3 nucleotides read TGTGCCAGCAGTTATTCCGACAGGGGAGGCTACACCTTC. The V call is TRBV6-5, the J call TRBJ1-2; TRBD1 agrees at 8 bases. The CDR3 length is 13 residues. The junction had 5 bases not matched to a gene; V was cut back by 3 bases and J by 8 bases. Germline V gives CDR1 MNHEY, CDR2 SVGAGI.

The chain is built from TRBV5-4 and TRBJ1-4, with 7 bases matching TRBD1. Germline CDR1 is SGHNT and CDR2 is YYREEE (reference sequence). The V gene end was trimmed by 4 bases and the J gene end by 5 bases; junction bases not matched to a gene: 8. The CDR3 loop spans 15 amino acids. The CDR3 region is CASSKEQGRNEKLFF. The CDR3 region has the DNA TGTGCCAGCAGCAAGGAACAGGGGCGGAATGAAAAACTGTTTTTT.

The chain uses TRBV4-2 and TRBJ1-1; D is undetermined. With 0 bases removed from V and 2 bases from J, the gap between germline ends came to 7 bases. The CDR3 is 14 residues long. Germline assignment: CDR1 LGHNA and CDR2 YNFKEQ. Here the CDR3 DNA reads TGTGCCAGCAGCCAAGAATATATAAACACTGAAGCTTTCTTT. It translates to CASSQEYINTEAFF.

The V gene is TRBV7-6, the J gene TRBJ2-7; D unclear. In germline, CDR1 is SGHVS, CDR2 FNYEAQ. V gave up 5 bases and J gave up 0 bases, with 14 bases separating them. The CDR3 spans 15 residues. Here the CDR3 reads CASSPDTVYSYEQYF. The CDR3 DNA is TGTGCCAGCAGCCCAGACACAGTATACTCCTACGAGCAGTACTTC.

The sample holds a few counts of this clone. The CDR3, as DNA: TGTGCCAGCAGTTTTTTGTTGGGAGGTGAAAAACTGTTTTTT. Residues: CASSFLLGGEKLFF. V usage is TRBV28 and J usage is TRBJ1-4; D is undetermined. CDR1 is MDHEN and CDR2 is SYDVKM in the germline V gene. The CDR3 has 14 residues. Trimming removed 3 bases at V and 7 bases at J, with 12 bases between. Supplemented by reference TRBV28 and TRBJ1-4, the full variable domain reads DVKVTQSSRYLVKRTGEKVFLECVQDMDHENMFWYRQDPGLGLRLIYFSYDVKMKEKGDIPEGYSVSREKKERFSLILESASTNQTSMYLCASSFLLGGEKLFFGSGTQLSVL.